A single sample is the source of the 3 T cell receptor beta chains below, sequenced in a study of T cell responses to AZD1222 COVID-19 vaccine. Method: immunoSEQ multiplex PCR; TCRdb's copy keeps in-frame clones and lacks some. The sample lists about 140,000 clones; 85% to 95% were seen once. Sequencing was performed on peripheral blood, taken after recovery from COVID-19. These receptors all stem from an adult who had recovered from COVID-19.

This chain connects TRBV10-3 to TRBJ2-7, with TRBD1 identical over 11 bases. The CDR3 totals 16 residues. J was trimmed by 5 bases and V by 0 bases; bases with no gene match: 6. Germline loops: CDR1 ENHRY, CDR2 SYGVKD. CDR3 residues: CAISESKGQGADEQYF. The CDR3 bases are TGTGCCATCAGTGAGTCGAAAGGACAGGGGGCGGACGAGCAGTACTTC.

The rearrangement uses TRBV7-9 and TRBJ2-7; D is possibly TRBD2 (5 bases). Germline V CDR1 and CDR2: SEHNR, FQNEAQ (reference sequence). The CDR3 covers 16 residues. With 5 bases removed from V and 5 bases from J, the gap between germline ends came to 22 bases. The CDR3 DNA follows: TGTGCCAGCAGCCCGACCCTAGGGAGAGGGAACCACGAGCAGTACTTC. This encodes CASSPTLGRGNHEQYF.

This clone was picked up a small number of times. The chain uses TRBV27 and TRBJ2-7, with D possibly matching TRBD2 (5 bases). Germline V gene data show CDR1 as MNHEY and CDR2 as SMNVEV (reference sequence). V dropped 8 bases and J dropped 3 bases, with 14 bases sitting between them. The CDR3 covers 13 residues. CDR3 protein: CASGRGSRYEQYF. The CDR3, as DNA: TGTGCCAGCGGACGCGGGTCCCGCTACGAGCAGTACTTC.